The T cell receptor (beta chain) described here comes from a study of cytomegalovirus exposure and HLA in healthy donors. Findings and limits, study-wide: Reported findings show TCR beta sequences accurately forecast HLA-A and HLA-B alleles in most subjects. The likely origin of a cluster of highly shared sequence variants was a sequencing artifact.

PCR employed 60 Vbeta and 13 Jbeta primers. Sequencing was performed with immunoSEQ multiplex PCR; in TCRdb, only in-frame clones are kept and a portion is missing. The table records some 80,000 clones, about four fifths of them present only once. Points on this clone: Its antigen is unidentified.

Trimming removed 7 bases from V and 6 bases from J, with 18 bases in between. This CDR3 contains 14 residues. The germline V gene encodes CDR1 MDHEN and CDR2 SYDVKM. This TCR derives from a man aged 18 to 29 in good health and CMV-seropositive. Sequenced input: PBMCs. The V call is TRBV28, the J call TRBJ1-1; D remains ambiguous. CDR3 bases: TGTGCCAGCACTCCTTCCCGGGTCGGCGCTGAAGCTTTCTTT. Protein product: CASTPSRVGAEAFF.